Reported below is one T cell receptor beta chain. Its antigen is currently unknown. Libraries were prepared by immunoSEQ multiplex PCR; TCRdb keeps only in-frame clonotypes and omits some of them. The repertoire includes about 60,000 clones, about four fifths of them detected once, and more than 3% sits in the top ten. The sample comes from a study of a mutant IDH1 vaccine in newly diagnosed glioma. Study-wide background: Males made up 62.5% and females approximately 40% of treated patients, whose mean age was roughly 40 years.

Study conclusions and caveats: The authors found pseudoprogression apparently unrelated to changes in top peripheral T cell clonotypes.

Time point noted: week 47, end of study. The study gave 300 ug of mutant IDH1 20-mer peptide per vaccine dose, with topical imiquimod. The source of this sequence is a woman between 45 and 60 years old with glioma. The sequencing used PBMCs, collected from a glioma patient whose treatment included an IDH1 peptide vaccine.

The CDR3 coding sequence is TGTGCCAGCAGCCTAGGGAATTTACCACAAGAGACCCAGTACTTC. This sequence encodes CASSLGNLPQETQYF. The chain uses TRBV14 and TRBJ2-5, with unresolved D. The CDR3 is 15 residues long. CDR1 and CDR2 from the germline V gene are SGHDN and FVKESK. V lost 4 bases to trimming and J lost 2 bases, with 14 bases between them.